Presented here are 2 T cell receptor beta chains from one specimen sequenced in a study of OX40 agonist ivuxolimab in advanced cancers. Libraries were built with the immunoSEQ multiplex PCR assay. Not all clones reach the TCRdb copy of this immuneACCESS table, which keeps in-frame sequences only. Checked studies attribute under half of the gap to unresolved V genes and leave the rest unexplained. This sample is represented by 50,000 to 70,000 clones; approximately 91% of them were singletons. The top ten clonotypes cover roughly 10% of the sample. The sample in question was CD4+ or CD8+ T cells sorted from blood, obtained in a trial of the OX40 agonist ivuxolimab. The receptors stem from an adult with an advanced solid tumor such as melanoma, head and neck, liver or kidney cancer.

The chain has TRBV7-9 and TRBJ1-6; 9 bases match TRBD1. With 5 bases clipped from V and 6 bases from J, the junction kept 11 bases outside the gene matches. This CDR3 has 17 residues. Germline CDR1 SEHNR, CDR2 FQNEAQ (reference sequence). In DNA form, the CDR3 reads TGTGCCAGCAGCGTCGACAGGGGGGAGGTCGGTAATTCACCCCTCCACTTT. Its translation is CASSVDRGEVGNSPLHF. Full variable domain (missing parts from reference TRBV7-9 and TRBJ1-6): DTGVSQNPRHKITKRGQNVTFRCDPISEHNRLYWYRQTLGQGPEFLTYFQNEAQLEKSRLLSDRFSAERPKGSFSTLEIQRTEQGDSAMYLCASSVDRGEVGNSPLHFGNGTRLTVT.

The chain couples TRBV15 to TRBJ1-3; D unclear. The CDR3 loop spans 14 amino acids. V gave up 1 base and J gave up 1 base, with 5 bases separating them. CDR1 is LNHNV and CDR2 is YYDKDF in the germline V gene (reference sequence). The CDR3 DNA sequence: TGTGCCACCAGCAGAGCGGTTTCTGGAAACACCATATATTTT. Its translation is CATSRAVSGNTIYF.